This T cell receptor beta chain was found in a study of cytomegalovirus exposure and HLA in healthy donors. Despite likely unrecorded immune exposures, the donors were nominally healthy at the time of sampling. CDR3 length: 16 amino acids. V shed 0 bases and J 6 bases; nucleotides not matched to a gene: 5. Germline V CDR1 and CDR2: SGHNT, YYREEE (reference sequence). The primer mix had 60 Vbeta and 13 Jbeta primers. Assay used: immunoSEQ multiplex PCR; TCRdb lists only in-frame clones, some missing. The sample contains roughly 140,000 clones, over 75% of which appear only once. In regard to this clone: Its antigen remains unknown.

Study results and caveats: When analyzed later, a missense DCLRE1C variant was found to be linked to TCR beta V- and J-gene trimming. Sequencing depth across donors, presence/absence analyses assumed, was roughly uniform. Earlier analysis looked at TCR beta V segments, and most were productive about 90% or about 30% of the time.

The specimen sequenced was PBMCs. This receptor was obtained from a male donor in good health and CMV-seronegative. The J gene is TRBJ2-1, the V gene TRBV5-4, with TRBD2 matching over 11 bases. CDR3 protein: CASSLGGSGGANEQFF. CDR3 DNA: TGTGCCAGCAGCTTGGGGGGTAGCGGGGGGGCCAATGAGCAGTTCTTC.